The clone carrying this TCR beta chain has only one observation. The data belong to a study of blood T cell repertoires in COVID-19. Looking at the study overall: Spain, Italy and the United States supplied samples that represented acute and convalescent COVID-19. PBMCs, B-cell-depleted T cells, or T cells were the source of the cDNA or gDNA that made up the material.

Original methodology: From reference gene primer amplification, estimates of nucleated cell counts were derived. The table came from immunoSEQ multiplex PCR; TCRdb's copy has only in-frame clones and leaves some out. That table supplies the V and J calls and clone size; D and trimming were determined from the DNA. The data show around 270,000 clones, approximately 87% seen once. V gave up 3 bases and J gave up 4 bases; unmatched junction bases: 4. CDR3 length equals 15 residues. The germline V gene has CDR1 KGHDR and CDR2 SFDVKD. The V gene is TRBV24-1, the J gene TRBJ2-1, with 8 bases matching TRBD1. The sequenced sample was peripheral blood. This clonotype originated in a woman in her fifties or sixties with acute or convalescent COVID-19. CDR3 in DNA: TGTGCCACCAGTGATCCGGACAGGGAATACAATGAGCAGTTCTTC. Protein: CATSDPDREYNEQFF.